This record looks at one T cell receptor (beta chain) sequence and its context. Per the study methods: The assay estimated nucleated cells by amplifying reference gene primers. Sequencing was performed with immunoSEQ multiplex PCR; in TCRdb, only in-frame clones are kept and a portion is missing. The D gene and trimming were derived from the DNA, and the V and J assignments and clone size from that table. The sample lists about 130,000 clones, about four fifths occurring once. The data were obtained in a study of blood T cell repertoires in COVID-19. At the level of the study: Specimens from acute and convalescent COVID-19 originated in the United States, Italy and Spain. T cells, B-cell-depleted T cells, or PBMCs provided the cDNA or gDNA that served as material.

The clonotype originates from a woman older than 75 with acute or convalescent COVID-19. Sequencing was done on a sample of peripheral blood.

The CDR3 loop reads CAWRPSLEVGYTF. The CDR3 DNA follows: TGTGCCTGGAGACCATCTCTGGAGGTGGGCTACACCTTC. The genes are TRBV30 and TRBJ1-2; D remains unclear. CDR3 size: 13 residues. Per germline, CDR1 GTSNPN and CDR2 SVGIG (reference sequence). V was clipped by 3 bases and J by 8 bases, with 16 bases between them.